The rows below give T cell receptor beta chains drawn from one sample of a study of blood T cells in healthy people across ages. A single record per CDR3 protein comes from TCRdb applying MiXCR to the 5' RACE reads. The sample shows 800,000 or so distinct CDR3 sequences, just under 25% of them seen only once. A further study also used this sample, focusing on T cells of mothers and their children.

Input material: blood. The source of these receptors is a boy younger than 18 in good health. Each CDR3 is given with its conserved first and last residue. Fields, in order: V gene, clone size, J gene, D gene, CDR3 DNA, CDR3 protein. The D gene is left open where the match is weak. The size of a clone is reported for some rows only, either as once, few or many, or as a class for expanded clones.

TRBV7-9	few	TRBJ2-5	TRBD1	TGTGCCAGCAGCCCCGGACAGGGTTTATATGAGACCCAGTACTTC	CASSPGQGLYETQYF
TRBV7-9	NA	TRBJ2-3	TRBD1	TGTGCCAGCCATCAGGGGGACAGCACAGATACGCAGTATTTT	CASHQGDSTDTQYF
TRBV29-1	few	TRBJ1-4	NA	TGCAGCGCCGCAACACAGGGTATCCTTGAAAAACTGTTTTTT	CSAATQGILEKLFF
TRBV2	few	TRBJ1-1	NA	TGTGCCAGCAAGCTTATTGGTGAAGCTTTCTTT	CASKLIGEAFF
TRBV6-5	NA	TRBJ2-7	NA	TGTGCCAGCAGACGACCCACGGGTGAGCAGTACTTC	CASRRPTGEQYF
TRBV28	NA	TRBJ2-7	TRBD2	TGTGCCAGCAGTTCTGGCGGGGGGGGTTCCTACGAGCAGTACTTC	CASSSGGGGSYEQYF
TRBV5-1	few	TRBJ2-1	TRBD2	TGCGCCAGCAGCTTGGCCTTGGGACTAGCCCCCAATGAGCAGTTCTTC	CASSLALGLAPNEQFF
TRBV6-1	few	TRBJ2-5	NA	TGTGCCTTCCAAGGAACCGGGACTGGACAAGAGACCCAGTACTTC	CAFQGTGTGQETQYF
TRBV29-1	NA	TRBJ2-4	TRBD2	TGCAGCGTTTCAACTAGCGGGGGTGTTTACTTC	CSVSTSGGVYF
TRBV6-1	NA	TRBJ1-3	NA	TGTGCCAGCAGCCCCGGTCCTCTAAGCTCTGGAAACACCATATATTTT	CASSPGPLSSGNTIYF
TRBV12-3/TRBV12-4	few	TRBJ2-7	NA	TGTGCCAGCAGTCCCCGGGGGAACTACGAGCAGTACTTC	CASSPRGNYEQYF
TRBV28	NA	TRBJ2-7	NA	TGTGCCAGCAGCCTTGGCATAGCCGTCTCCTACGAGCAGTACTTC	CASSLGIAVSYEQYF
TRBV29-1	NA	TRBJ2-1	NA	TGCAGCGTGTTCAGACTTCAACGCAGGTCCAATGAGCAGTTCTTC	CSVFRLQRRSNEQFF
TRBV6-2/TRBV6-3	NA	TRBJ1-5	NA	TGTGCCAGCACGGGAGCCTATAGCAATCAGCCCCAGCATTTT	CASTGAYSNQPQHF
TRBV29-1	NA	TRBJ1-2	NA	TGCAGCGTTGATGGGACGGGTATAAACTATGGCTACACCTTC	CSVDGTGINYGYTF
TRBV7-2	few	TRBJ2-3	TRBD2	TGTGCCAGCAGCGAGGGTAGCGGGGGCGGGGGAGATACGCAGTATTTT	CASSEGSGGGGDTQYF
TRBV7-7	NA	TRBJ2-7	NA	TGTGCTAGCGGTCGGGGCGGAGACTACGAGCAGTACTTC	CASGRGGDYEQYF
TRBV28	NA	TRBJ1-2	NA	TGTGCCAGCAGCCTAAGAGGGGGCTACACCTTC	CASSLRGGYTF
TRBV29-1	NA	TRBJ2-1	TRBD2	TGCAGCGTTGGGGGGACTAGCGGTTACAATGAGCAGTTCTTC	CSVGGTSGYNEQFF
TRBV5-1	few	TRBJ1-1	NA	TGCGCCAGCAGTTTACGTCAGGGCGCAAAGACTGGTTTCTTT	CASSLRQGAKTGFF
TRBV3-1	NA	TRBJ2-7	NA	TGTGCCAGCAGCCCACGTGCCGGGGAGCAGTACTTC	CASSPRAGEQYF
TRBV7-9	few	TRBJ2-3	TRBD2	TGTGCCAGCAGCTTAGAGATGGGAGGGGAGGATACGCAGTATTTT	CASSLEMGGEDTQYF
TRBV5-6	NA	TRBJ2-5	NA	TGTGCCAGCAAGGTCCGGGGAGCTAGCGAGGTGGGAGAGACCCAGTACTTC	CASKVRGASEVGETQYF
TRBV20-1	NA	TRBJ1-1	NA	TGCAGTGCTAGAGCCGGGTTGGGGACTGAAGCTTTCTTT	CSARAGLGTEAFF